What follows are 18 T cell receptor beta chains derived from one specimen sequenced in a study of CD8+ T cells in alopecia areata. It was cDNA, reverse transcribed from extracted RNA, that served as the sequencing template. Produced via immunoSEQ multiplex PCR; TCRdb's table is partial and in-frame only. The sample includes about 110,000 clones, none of them occurring once. The sequenced material came from lesional skin. The receptors derive from a C3H/HeJ mouse with alopecia areata. This strain has MHC haplotype H2-k.

This clone turned up a few times. Genes here carry mouse names. With the read ending 4 residues before the CDR3 end, the germline J gene is used to fill in that end. The chain links TRBV19 to TRBJ2-7, with 7 nucleotides matching TRBD2. Per the germline V gene, CDR1 is FNHDT and CDR2 is SITEND (reference sequence). The CDR3 totals 14 residues. CDR3 DNA, as far as it was read: TGTGCCAGCAGTATAATGGCTGGGGGATAT. Its translation: CASSIMAGGY. The whole CDR3 protein reads CASSIMAGGYEQYF.

This clone was counted ten times or more. Gene names follow the mouse nomenclature. The DNA ends 4 residues before the CDR3 does, and the rest of the CDR3 is filled in from the germline J gene. V and J are TRBV1 and TRBJ2-1; D remains unclear. Per germline, CDR1 NSQYPW and CDR2 LRSPGD (reference sequence). V shed 0 bases and J shed 0 bases, with 6 bases lying between them. The CDR3 spans 15 residues. CDR3 loop: CTCSAETPNYAEQFF. The DNA read from the CDR3 is TGCACCTGCAGTGCAGAGACACCTAACTATGCT.

At least ten counts were recorded for this clone. Gene labels here are mouse ones. Coverage ceases 4 residues before the CDR3 finishes, and the germline J gene fills in the end. The chain links TRBV13-2 to TRBJ2-7; 10 bases line up with TRBD1. Per the germline V gene, CDR1 is NNHNN and CDR2 is SYGAGS (reference sequence). CDR3 length: 13 amino acids. The sequenced part of the CDR3 DNA is TGTGCCAGCGGTCCGGGACAGGGGTAT. Translation gives CASGPGQGY. The whole CDR3 sequence reads CASGPGQGYEQYF.

On this clone itself: The gene names here belong to mouse. The read halts 4 residues ahead of the CDR3 end, with the missing end drawn from the germline J gene. The chain employs TRBV17 and TRBJ2-1; a weak D match, TRBD2 (5 bases). The CDR3 length is 13 residues. The germline V and J ends were trimmed by 4 bases and 3 bases, with 7 bases remaining between them. Germline V lookup: CDR1 MNHDT, CDR2 YYDKIL. CDR3 DNA (partial): TGTGCTAGCAGTACTGGGCCCTATGCT. Translating it yields CASSTGPYA. The whole CDR3 is CASSTGPYAEQFF.

Note on this clone: The gene names given are mouse names. The read ends 4 residues before the CDR3 terminus; that terminus is restored from the germline J gene. V usage is TRBV1 and J usage is TRBJ1-4, with D perhaps matching TRBD1 (6 bases). The germline V and J ends were trimmed by 2 bases and 1 base, with 8 bases remaining between them. CDR1 and CDR2 (germline): NSQYPW, LRSPGD (reference sequence). CDR3 length: 15 amino acids. CDR3 DNA, as far as it was read: TGCACCTGCAGTGCATGGGACACTTCCAACGAA. Its translation: CTCSAWDTSNE. The whole CDR3 sequence is CTCSAWDTSNERLFF.

Turning to this clone: The listed genes are named as in mouse. Coverage ceases 4 residues before the CDR3 finishes, and the germline J gene fills in the end. This sequence joins TRBV14 and TRBJ1-1, with D possibly TRBD1 on 5 matching bases. CDR1 and CDR2 (germline): SGHDT, FRDEAV. This CDR3 has 11 amino acids. The sequenced CDR3 bases are TGTGCCAGCAGTTGGACAAAA. Translation: CASSWTK. The full CDR3 sequence reads CASSWTKEVFF.

A remark on this clone: Genes and germline come from the mouse. Coverage ceases 4 residues before the CDR3 finishes, and the germline J gene fills in the end. The rearrangement joins TRBV1 to TRBJ2-7; 7 bases agree with TRBD1. This CDR3 comprises 12 residues. Germline loops: CDR1 NSQYPW, CDR2 LRSPGD (reference sequence). Losses at the gene ends were 6 bases for V and 2 bases for J; bases not matched to a gene: 1. CDR3 DNA, as far as it was read: TGCACCTGCAGGACAGGGACCTAT. It is translated as CTCRTGTY. Given in full, the CDR3 is CTCRTGTYEQYF.

For this clone: Gene names and germline refer to mouse. The read ends 4 residues before the CDR3 terminus; that terminus is restored from the germline J gene. This chain uses TRBV16 with TRBJ2-2; TRBD1 aligns across 8 bases. The junction had 0 bases not matched to a gene; V was cut back by 5 bases and J by 1 base. The germline CDR1 and CDR2 sequences are SGHSA and FRNQAP. CDR3 length: 14 residues. CDR3 DNA (partial): TGTGCAAGCAGCGGGACAGGAAACACCGGG. Translated, it gives CASSGTGNTG. The complete CDR3 reads CASSGTGNTGQLYF. Full variable domain (rest looked up from reference TRBV16 and TRBJ2-2): NAGVIQTPRHKVTGKGQEATLWCEPISGHSAVFWYRQTIVQGLEFLTYFRNQAPIDDSGMPKERFSAQMPNQSHSTLKIQSTQPQDSAVYLCASSGTGNTGQLYFGEGSKLTVL.

This clone was recorded a few times. The gene names here belong to mouse. The read ends 4 residues before the CDR3 terminus; that terminus is restored from the germline J gene. The V call is TRBV1, the J call TRBJ2-5; 12 bases are shared with TRBD2. Germline values: CDR1 NSQYPW, CDR2 LRSPGD (reference sequence). Germline trimming cut 4 bases from V and 0 bases from J; bases unmatched to any gene: 2. This CDR3 has 16 amino acids. Incomplete CDR3 DNA: TGCACCTGCAGTGGGGACTGGGGGGATAACCAAGAC. It is translated as CTCSGDWGDNQD. In full, the CDR3 is CTCSGDWGDNQDTQYF.

This clone has a handful of counts. Germline and genes here are mouse. CDR3 sequence reads: CASSTDTFSNERLFF. The sequenced part of the CDR3 DNA is TGTGCCAGCAGTACCGACACCTTTTCCAACGAA. The chain has TRBV19 and TRBJ1-4, with unresolved D. The sequence runs out 4 residues before the end of the CDR3; the remainder is reconstructed from the germline J gene. The V gene lost 3 bases and the J gene lost 0 bases, with 9 bases spanning the gap. Germline V CDR1 and CDR2: FNHDT, SITEND (reference sequence). There are 15 residues in the CDR3.

This clone came up a few times. Gene names refer to mouse genes. The sequenced CDR3 bases are TGCACCTGCAGTTACCGGGACAGGGGCTATGCT. Its translation is CTCSYRDRGYA. The complete CDR3 sequence is CTCSYRDRGYAEQFF. The rearrangement links TRBV1 to TRBJ2-1; 10 bases are a match to TRBD1. Read sequence stops 4 residues before the CDR3 end, and the germline J gene provides the missing end. This CDR3 comprises 15 residues. Germline loops: CDR1 NSQYPW, CDR2 LRSPGD (reference sequence). Unmatched junction bases numbered 4, after V lost 5 bases and J lost 3 bases.

This clone was seen many times. Mouse gene names apply. The read ends 4 residues early relative to the CDR3; the germline J gene fills the gap. This chain links TRBV13-3 with TRBJ1-2; the match to TRBD1 covers 8 bases. V gave up 3 bases and J gave up 3 bases; unmatched junction bases: 4. This CDR3 comprises 14 residues. Germline CDR1 NNHDY, CDR2 SYVADS. Incomplete CDR3 DNA: TGTGCCAGCAGTGGGGGGACAGGCGACTCC. Translation gives CASSGGTGDS. The entire CDR3 protein reads CASSGGTGDSDYTF.

This clone came up many times. Mouse germline and gene names are used. The CDR3 end lies 4 residues beyond the end of the read and is filled in from the germline J gene. The chain recombines TRBV13-3 with TRBJ2-7; TRBD1 matches 8 bases. CDR3 length: 13 residues. In germline, CDR1 is NNHDY, CDR2 SYVADS. This chain's CDR3 is CASSPQGAYEQYF. The part of the CDR3 DNA that was read is TGTGCCAGCAGTCCCCAGGGGGCATAT.

Points on this clone: Mouse gene names apply. The read ends 4 residues before the CDR3 terminus; that terminus is restored from the germline J gene. The rearrangement uses TRBV19 and TRBJ1-4, with 9 bases aligning to TRBD1. The germline CDR1 and CDR2 sequences are FNHDT and SITEND (reference sequence). CDR3 size: 14 residues. CDR3 amino acids: CASSSQGAPERLFF. CDR3 DNA, as far as it was read: TGTGCCAGCAGTTCACAGGGGGCCCCCGAA.

This clone was observed a few times. Gene names and germline refer to mouse. The sequenced fragment ends 4 residues before the CDR3 boundary, so the rest is inferred from the germline J gene. This specimen includes other DNA sequences encoding the same CDR3. The J gene is TRBJ1-1, the V gene TRBV19; 10 bases agree with TRBD1. Germline CDR1 is FNHDT and CDR2 is SITEND (reference sequence). V lost 1 base, J lost 3 bases, and 3 bases stayed unmatched. The CDR3 sequence is 15 residues long. The CDR3 spells CASSIPGTGDTEVFF. The CDR3 bases that were read are TGTGCCAGCAGTATACCGGGGACAGGGGACACA. Full variable domain (remainder filled in from reference TRBV19 and TRBJ1-1): GGIITQTPKFLIGQEGQKLTLKCQQNFNHDTMYWYRQDSGKGLRLIYYSITENDLQKGDLSEGYDASREKKSSFSLTVTSAQKNEMAVFLCASSIPGTGDTEVFFGKGTRLTVV.

Points on this clone: The protein given in TCRdb and the translation of the DNA differ at residue 12, and the sequence presented here derives from the DNA. Each gene name is a mouse one. The missing CDR3 end, 3 residues past where the read stops, is filled in from the germline J gene. This sequence joins TRBV1 and TRBJ1-6; 7 bases are a match to TRBD1. TRBJ1-6 is assigned to the ORF class and has an uncertain function. V gave up 3 bases and J gave up 7 bases; unmatched junction bases: 6. This CDR3 has 15 amino acids. Germline CDR1 NSQYPW, CDR2 LRSPGD (reference sequence). CDR3: CTCSASGTENSPLYF. The sequenced part of the CDR3 DNA is TGCACCTGCAGTGCGTCCGGGACAGAAAATTCGCCC.

Points on this clone: Gene names follow the mouse nomenclature. The read stops 4 residues short of the end of the CDR3; the missing end is completed from the germline J gene. The chain links TRBV19 to TRBJ2-4, with TRBD2 identical over 11 bases. The CDR3 extends over 15 amino acids. V was clipped by 2 bases and J by 2 bases; unmatched bases: 1. CDR1 is FNHDT and CDR2 is SITEND in the germline V gene (reference sequence). CDR3 DNA (partial): TGTGCCAGCAGTATGGACTGGGGGGTTCAAAAC. Encoded protein: CASSMDWGVQN. In full, the CDR3 is CASSMDWGVQNTLYF.

Remarks on this clone: The genes and germline here are from mouse. The read comes to an end 4 residues before the CDR3 does, leaving the germline J gene to fill in the end. This chain uses TRBV13-3 with TRBJ1-4; 12 nucleotides line up with TRBD1. Per the germline V gene, CDR1 is NNHDY and CDR2 is SYVADS. This CDR3 comprises 15 residues. The sequenced CDR3 bases are TGTGCCAGCAGTCCGGGACAGGGGGCTCCCGAA. It translates to CASSPGQGAPE. The whole CDR3 protein is CASSPGQGAPERLFF.